This T cell receptor (beta chain) was sequenced during a study of identifying expanded T cells in peripheral blood (dated by TCRdb to about 2019). Study-level background: Technical replicates were generated by sequencing separate aliquots of the same genomic DNA pool, with four replicates compared pairwise. Findings and caveats that apply to the study as a whole: The authors expected biological variance in healthy repertoires might increase further over much longer intervals such as months to years. Across all healthy-donor time intervals, the beta-binomial model significantly lowered both the number of clones called differentially abundant and the false-positive rate. About 1.3 differentially abundant clones were flagged by the binomial model between technical replicates, whereas about 16 and 19 were flagged over roughly two weeks and four weeks, respectively. Across all healthy donors, variance in clone template counts between approximately two-week samples was found to increase significantly with total template count.

TCRbeta CDR3 regions were profiled with the immunoSEQ Assay using bias-controlled multiplex PCR amplification of genomic DNA. On the authors' methods: To quantify the absolute abundance of each unique TCRbeta CDR3 region, the sequences were collapsed and filtered. Two models were used to test differential abundance: a binomial model (Fisher-equivalent) and a beta-binomial model that adds time-dependent variance fitted from healthy donors. Clones with fewer than 5 combined templates were excluded, and clones with Benjamini-Hochberg FDR below 0.01 were called differentially abundant. The form v = (b*log(k)+a)^2 was used to model beta-binomial variance as a function of total template count across the two samples. TCRdb re-hosts the immuneACCESS table, in-frame sequences only. Its copies lack some clones; in the studies checked, an unresolved V gene accounts for under half of them, and the cause for the rest is not known. That table is the source of V, J and clone size, and D and trimming were worked out from the DNA. The sample table records about 100,000 clones; over 80% of these occur just once. Just over 5.5% of the sample belongs to the ten largest clones.

No immune events such as infections were documented for the healthy donors during the collection period. Time-dependent variance in a beta-binomial model of T-cell clone differential abundance was calibrated using healthy-donor blood repertoires as a training cohort. The training cohort included approximately 10 healthy donors, of whom 3 were female and 7 were male. The donors were between roughly 29 and 65 years old, with an average age of approximately 45 years. Whole blood was collected from each healthy donor at three time points spaced two weeks apart and obtained from a commercial supplier. Genomic DNA was extracted from unsorted whole blood for immunosequencing. This clone was detected once. Its antigen remains unidentified. Base-call qualities are not available, and no considerably larger clone is one nucleotide away. Between the V and J ends, shortened by 3 bases and 9 bases respectively, the junction contains 9 bases. The CDR3 contains 12 residues, cysteine and phenylalanine counted. The read is trimmed to its CDR3 DNA, 36 bases read in frame from base 1. CDR1 and CDR2 are read off the germline V gene as MDHEN and SYDVKM.

The chain couples TRBV28 to TRBJ2-1, with the D segment identity uncertain. The sequence was collected from a person aged 18-69 years in good health. Sequencing was done on a sample of blood. The DNA sequence is as follows: TGTGCCAGCAGTTTCGGAGTCACTGAGCAGTTCTTC. This yields the protein CASSFGVTEQFF.